This T cell receptor (beta chain) was sequenced during a study of early stage breast cancer tumors. Study-level results: Enriched TCRB sequences shared across patients were mostly commonly generated sequences.

Each sample had two DNA replicates, approximately 0.49 ug blood or around 1.5 ug tissue. TCRdb's table, derived via immunoSEQ multiplex PCR, lists solely in-frame clones and lacks some. The sample shows about 53,000 clones, 75% to 95% of them seen only once. With regard to this clone: Its cognate antigen is unknown.

The TCR originated in a person in their 70s with breast cancer. Sequenced material: blood.

Here the CDR3 reads CASRPGSYEQYF. The CDR3 DNA reads TGTGCCAGCAGACCCGGGTCCTACGAGCAGTACTTC. The chain carries TRBV28 and TRBJ2-7, with D unclear. Germline V gene data show CDR1 as MDHEN and CDR2 as SYDVKM. The CDR3 sequence is 12 residues long. V was cut by 6 bases and J by 1 base, with 7 bases left in between.